This T cell receptor beta chain was sequenced during a study of cytomegalovirus exposure and HLA in healthy donors. Details on this clone: Its target is not known.

This table comes from immunoSEQ multiplex PCR, and its TCRdb copy is limited to in-frame clones, with some not included. The table records 150,000 to 170,000 clones, about 86% of them present only once. General observations from the study: TCR sequences were mostly rare, though some public TCRs occurred in many donors. The tendency of first-cohort TCR clusters to co-occur in the roughly 110 validation repertoires was the finding of a later analysis. The investigators catalogued about 170 TCR beta chains as cytomegalovirus-associated. For cytomegalovirus status, the classifier reportedly gave diagnoses with high specificity and sensitivity.

This receptor was taken from a human donor in good health. Sequenced: PBMCs.

The CDR3, as DNA: TGCGCCAGCAGCTCGAGGGAGAACACTGAAGCTTTCTTT. It yields the protein CASSSRENTEAFF. The chain links TRBV5-1 to TRBJ1-1; D unresolved. Germline V gene lookup returns CDR1 SGHRS and CDR2 YFSETQ. The V gene lost 3 bases and the J gene lost 1 base, with 7 bases spanning the gap. The CDR3 contains 13 residues.